These T cell receptor beta chains were read from a single sample in a study of T cell changes during pregnancy in multiple sclerosis. Only in-frame clones appear in the TCRdb table, and some are missing; sequencing was by immunoSEQ multiplex PCR. This table holds about 83,000 clones, about 96% found once. The input for sequencing was peripheral blood, taken in the second trimester of pregnancy. The receptors were sampled from a female donor with multiple sclerosis, enrolled in a pregnancy study. Both conserved end residues are part of each CDR3. Fields, in order: J gene, V gene, clone size, D gene, CDR3 protein, CDR3 DNA. A D gene is named only where the DNA matches it firmly. The size field is filled for only some rows; it gives once, few, many or a size class.

>TRBJ1-2|TRBV28|.|.
CASSSAGFTSGYTF
TGTGCCAGCAGTTCGGCAGGGTTCACGAGCGGCTACACCTTC
>TRBJ1-1|TRBV6-5|.|.
CASRLQGVTEAFF
TGTGCCAGCAGACTACAGGGAGTCACTGAAGCTTTCTTT
>TRBJ2-7|TRBV28|once|TRBD2
CASSNGLAGLSGRDEQYF
TGTGCCAGCAGTAACGGACTAGCGGGTTTGTCGGGCAGGGACGAGCAGTACTTC
>TRBJ2-3|TRBV9|.|TRBD2
CASSPGLAGDLDTQYF
TGTGCCAGCAGCCCGGGACTAGCGGGAGATCTAGATACGCAGTATTTT
>TRBJ2-1|TRBV7-9|.|TRBD2
CASSNGLAAYNEQFF
TGTGCCAGCAGCAATGGACTAGCAGCCTACAATGAGCAGTTCTTC
>TRBJ2-2|TRBV7-3|.|.
CASSLTLDGELFF
TGTGCCAGCAGCTTAACGTTAGACGGGGAGCTGTTTTTT
>TRBJ1-1|TRBV29-1|.|.
CSVSGHRNTEAFF
TGCAGCGTTTCGGGTCACCGGAACACTGAAGCTTTCTTT
>TRBJ1-4|TRBV27|.|.
CATKRGATNEKLFF
TGTGCCACTAAAAGGGGTGCAACTAATGAAAAACTGTTTTTT
>TRBJ2-2|TRBV7-3|once|TRBD2
CASSLQPHGRGTSGSGGELFF
TGTGCCAGCAGCTTACAGCCACACGGTCGAGGGACTAGCGGGAGTGGTGGGGAGCTGTTTTTT
>TRBJ2-3|TRBV4-3|.|TRBD2
CASSQVSSSGSTYGLDTQYF
TGCGCCAGCAGCCAAGTCAGTTCTAGCGGGAGTACCTACGGATTAGATACGCAGTATTTT
>TRBJ2-1|TRBV6-5|.|TRBD2
CASRQGTSGSHEQFF
TGTGCCAGCAGGCAGGGGACTAGCGGGAGCCATGAGCAGTTCTTC
>TRBJ2-2|TRBV7-6|once|.
CASSSQGNTGELFF
TGTGCCAGCAGCTCACAGGGTAACACCGGGGAGCTGTTTTTT
>TRBJ2-7|TRBV27|.|.
CASRRNYEQYF
TGTGCCAGCAGGCGTAATTACGAGCAGTACTTC
>TRBJ2-2|TRBV27|.|TRBD2
CASSLVVAGGPYAGELFF
TGTGCCAGCAGTTTGGTCGTAGCGGGAGGGCCTTACGCCGGGGAGCTGTTTTTT
>TRBJ2-2|TRBV27|.|.
CASSPPGGAIGELFF
TGTGCCAGCAGCCCGCCGGGCGGGGCGATCGGGGAGCTGTTTTTT
>TRBJ2-1|TRBV6-1|.|TRBD2
CASSVLASGGPLNYNEQFF
TGTGCCAGCAGTGTTTTGGCTAGCGGGGGGCCCCTCAACTACAATGAGCAGTTCTTC
>TRBJ2-7|TRBV4-1|once|.
CASSQDATGVGVHYEQYF
TGCGCCAGCAGCCAAGATGCCACCGGGGTGGGAGTTCACTACGAGCAGTACTTC
>TRBJ2-3|TRBV7-6|.|TRBD2
CASSYALAGADTQYF
TGTGCCAGCAGTTACGCACTAGCGGGTGCAGATACGCAGTATTTT
>TRBJ1-2|TRBV27|once|TRBD1
CASSPMRAGGDGYTF
TGTGCCAGCAGCCCCATGCGGGCAGGGGGCGATGGCTACACCTTC
>TRBJ2-7|TRBV2|once|TRBD2
CASGTSGSYEQYF
TGTGCCAGCGGGACTAGCGGGAGCTACGAGCAGTACTTC
>TRBJ1-2|TRBV20-1|.|.
CSASPSGGYTF
TGCAGTGCTAGCCCATCGGGGGGCTACACCTTC
>TRBJ2-1|TRBV27|.|TRBD2
CASSLSAGVVNEQFF
TGTGCCAGCAGTTTGTCGGCGGGGGTGGTCAATGAGCAGTTCTTC
>TRBJ2-7|TRBV7-7|.|.
CASSLAQGLEHEQYF
TGTGCCAGCAGCTTAGCGCAGGGGTTAGAGCACGAGCAGTACTTC
>TRBJ2-1|TRBV6-6|.|TRBD2
CASSAPGLAVPEQFF
TGTGCCAGCAGTGCCCCGGGACTAGCGGTGCCTGAGCAGTTCTTC
>TRBJ2-7|TRBV28|.|TRBD1
CASSRGTGTYEQYF
TGTGCCAGCAGCAGAGGGACAGGGACCTACGAGCAGTACTTC
>TRBJ2-1|TRBV11-3|.|TRBD2
CASSFGGSYNEQFF
TGTGCCAGCAGCTTTGGCGGGAGCTACAATGAGCAGTTCTTC
>TRBJ1-4|TRBV19|.|.
CASIGGNEKLFF
TGTGCCAGTATCGGGGGTAATGAAAAACTGTTTTTT